Listed below are T cell receptor beta chains from one sample, sequenced in a study of technical replicates of blood from a handful of donors. This table comes from immunoSEQ multiplex PCR, and its TCRdb copy is limited to in-frame clones, with some not included. The table has around 67,000 clones, approximately 86% seen once. Sequenced sample: PBMCs. These receptors came from a human donor in good health. Some clones in this sample may be carry-over from other donors' samples. CDR3s include the opening cysteine and the closing phenylalanine or tryptophan. D genes are given only for firm matches. The size field is filled for only some rows; it gives once, few, many or a size class.

TRBV7-8,TRBD1,NA,TRBJ1-6,CASSPLQGSSYNSPLHF,TGTGCCAGCAGCCCCTTACAGGGGAGCTCCTATAATTCACCCCTCCACTTT
TRBV9,NA,NA,TRBJ1-3,CASSVNGISGNTIYF,TGTGCCAGCAGCGTAAACGGTATCTCTGGAAACACCATATATTTT
TRBV7-2,NA,NA,TRBJ1-1,CASSLLGSPEAFF,TGTGCCAGCAGCCTGCTCGGGAGTCCTGAAGCTTTCTTT
TRBV28,NA,NA,TRBJ1-3,CASSLPLQVVSGNTIYF,TGTGCCAGCAGCCTTCCCCTACAGGTGGTCTCTGGAAACACCATATATTTT
TRBV7-2,TRBD2,NA,TRBJ2-1,CASSPGGYKANEQFF,TGTGCCAGCAGCCCCGGGGGGTATAAAGCCAATGAGCAGTTCTTC
TRBV6-1,NA,NA,TRBJ1-3,CASILGGAENTIYF,TGTGCCAGTATCCTTGGGGGGGCTGAAAACACCATATATTTT
TRBV27,NA,NA,TRBJ1-2,CASSPTGRATNYGYTF,TGTGCCAGCAGCCCCACCGGGAGGGCCACTAACTATGGCTACACCTTC
TRBV5-4,TRBD2,NA,TRBJ2-1,CASTYGRTSGGVNEQFF,TGTGCCAGCACTTACGGCCGAACTAGCGGGGGGGTGAATGAGCAGTTCTTC
TRBV19,TRBD2,NA,TRBJ2-7,CASSIATGLAGHEQYF,TGTGCCAGTAGTATAGCTACGGGACTAGCGGGACACGAGCAGTACTTC
TRBV7-2,NA,NA,TRBJ2-5,CASSSKGRNQETQYF,TGTGCCAGCAGCAGTAAGGGGCGGAACCAAGAGACCCAGTACTTC
TRBV7-6,NA,NA,TRBJ1-4,CASSLGVQGGTNEKLFF,TGTGCCAGCAGCTTAGGGGTCCAGGGAGGAACTAATGAAAAACTGTTTTTT
TRBV6-4,NA,NA,TRBJ2-1,CASLQGEQFF,TGTGCCAGCTTACAGGGTGAGCAGTTCTTC
TRBV6-5,NA,once,TRBJ2-5,CASSYDSRETQYF,TGTGCCAGCAGTTACGACAGTAGGGAGACCCAGTACTTC
TRBV4-2,TRBD2,NA,TRBJ2-3,CASSQDSLAGIVNTQYF,TGTGCCAGCAGCCAAGATAGTCTAGCGGGGATCGTCAATACGCAGTATTTT
TRBV11-2,TRBD2,NA,TRBJ2-3,CASSNPGLAGDTQYF,TGTGCCAGCAGCAATCCCGGGCTAGCGGGAGATACGCAGTATTTT
TRBV5-6,NA,once,TRBJ1-1,CASSPRVLSNTEAFF,TGTGCCAGCAGCCCCCGGGTTCTCAGCAACACTGAAGCTTTCTTT
TRBV6-1,NA,NA,TRBJ2-3,CASSGYPLNTDTQYF,TGTGCCAGCAGTGGTTACCCGTTGAACACGGATACGCAGTATTTT
TRBV7-9,TRBD1,NA,TRBJ2-7,CASSPRTGQSYEQYF,TGTGCCAGCAGCCCCCGGACAGGCCAGTCCTACGAGCAGTACTTC
TRBV15,NA,NA,TRBJ1-2,CATSSAHGLDGYTF,TGTGCCACCAGCAGTGCTCATGGGCTCGATGGCTACACCTTC
TRBV10-3,TRBD2,few,TRBJ2-3,CAIYSPGREGDTQYF,TGTGCCATCTACAGTCCGGGACGGGAGGGGGATACGCAGTATTTT
TRBV2,NA,NA,TRBJ2-2,CASSARANTGELFF,TGTGCCAGCAGTGCCAGGGCGAACACCGGGGAGCTGTTTTTT
TRBV5-1,NA,once,TRBJ2-5,CASSLAARTLLGETQYF,TGCGCCAGCAGCTTGGCGGCAAGGACTCTCCTGGGAGAGACCCAGTACTTC
TRBV5-1,TRBD1,NA,TRBJ1-2,CASSPTPTGPPPPEGYTF,TGCGCCAGCAGCCCTACGCCGACAGGGCCGCCCCCCCCTGAGGGCTACACCTTC
TRBV7-9,TRBD1,NA,TRBJ1-2,CASSPRDRNYGYTF,TGTGCCAGCAGCCCCCGGGACAGGAACTATGGCTACACCTTC
TRBV7-6,NA,NA,TRBJ2-7,CASTLGGGYEQYF,TGTGCCAGCACCTTAGGGGGGGGCTACGAGCAGTACTTC
TRBV11-1,TRBD1,NA,TRBJ1-4,CASRRGTGTNEKLFF,TGTGCCAGCAGAAGGGGGACAGGGACTAATGAAAAACTGTTTTTT
TRBV7-2,TRBD2,NA,TRBJ2-7,CASSTGLAGLYEQYF,TGTGCCAGCAGCACCGGACTAGCGGGGTTATACGAGCAGTACTTC